The entry below gives a single T cell receptor (beta chain) sequence along with its context. What it binds is not known. Germline V gives CDR1 SGDLS, CDR2 YYNGEE. V was pared by 0 bases and J by 1 base, with 8 bases between. The CDR3 has 14 amino acids. PCR was performed using 60 Vbeta and 13 Jbeta primers. Some clones are missing from TCRdb's copy, which holds only in-frame ones; the method was immunoSEQ multiplex PCR. The table includes 120,000 to 150,000 clones, just over 65% detected once. These data originate in a study of cytomegalovirus exposure and HLA in healthy donors. Study-level results: Reportedly, fewer N-insertions than the approximately 690-donor mean appeared in an Asian-associated ancestry cluster in a later analysis. In a later analysis, TCR beta V- and J-gene trimming showed a link to a missense DCLRE1C variant. In a later analysis, common viral pathogens appeared linked to several of the most significant clusters. In a later analysis, TCR association rates varied by HLA locus: DRB1 most, HLA-C fewest.

Material: PBMCs. This clonotype was sampled from a woman aged 60-70 years in good health and CMV-seronegative. The chain is built from TRBV9 and TRBJ2-7, with D hard to call. The CDR3 nucleotides read TGTGCCAGCAGCGTAGAAGTCAGGTCCTACGAGCAGTACTTC. It translates to CASSVEVRSYEQYF.